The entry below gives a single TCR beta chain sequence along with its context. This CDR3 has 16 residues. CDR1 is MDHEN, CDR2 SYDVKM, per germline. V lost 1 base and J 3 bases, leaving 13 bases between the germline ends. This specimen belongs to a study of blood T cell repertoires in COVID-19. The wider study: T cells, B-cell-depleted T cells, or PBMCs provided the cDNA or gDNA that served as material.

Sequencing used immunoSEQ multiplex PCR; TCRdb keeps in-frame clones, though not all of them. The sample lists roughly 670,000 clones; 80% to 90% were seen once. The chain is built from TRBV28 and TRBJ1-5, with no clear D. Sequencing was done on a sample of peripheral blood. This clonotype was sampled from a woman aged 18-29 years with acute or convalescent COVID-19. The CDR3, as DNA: TGTGCCAGCAGTTTATTTGCCGCGTACTTCAATCAGCCCCAGCATTTT. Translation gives CASSLFAAYFNQPQHF.